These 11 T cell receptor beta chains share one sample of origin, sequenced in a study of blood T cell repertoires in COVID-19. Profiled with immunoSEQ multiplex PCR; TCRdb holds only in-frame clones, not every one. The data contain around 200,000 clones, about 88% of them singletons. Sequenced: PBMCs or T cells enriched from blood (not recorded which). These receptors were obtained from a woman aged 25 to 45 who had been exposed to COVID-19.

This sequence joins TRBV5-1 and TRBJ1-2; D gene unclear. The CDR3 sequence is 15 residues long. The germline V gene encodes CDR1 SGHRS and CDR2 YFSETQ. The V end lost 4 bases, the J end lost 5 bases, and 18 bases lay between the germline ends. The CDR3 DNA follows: TGCGCCAGCAGCCCCTTAGGCGGGGAAAATTATGGCTACACCTTC. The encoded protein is CASSPLGGENYGYTF.

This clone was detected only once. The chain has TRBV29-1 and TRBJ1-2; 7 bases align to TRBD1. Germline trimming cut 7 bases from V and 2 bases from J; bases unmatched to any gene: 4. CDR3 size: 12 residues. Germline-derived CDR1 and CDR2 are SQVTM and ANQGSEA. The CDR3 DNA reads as TGCAGCGCCCCGACAGGGAACTATGGCTACACCTTC. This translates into CSAPTGNYGYTF. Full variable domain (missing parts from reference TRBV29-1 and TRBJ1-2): SAVISQKPSRDICQRGTSLTIQCQVDSQVTMMFWYRQQPGQSLTLIATANQGSEATYESGFVIDKFPISRPNLTFSTLTVSNMSPEDSSIYLCSAPTGNYGYTFGSGTRLTVV.

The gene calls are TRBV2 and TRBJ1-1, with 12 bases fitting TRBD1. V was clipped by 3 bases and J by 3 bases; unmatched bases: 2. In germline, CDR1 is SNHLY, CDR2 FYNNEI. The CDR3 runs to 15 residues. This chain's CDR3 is CASSEGQGAYTEAFF. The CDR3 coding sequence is TGTGCCAGCAGTGAGGGACAGGGGGCTTACACTGAAGCTTTCTTT.

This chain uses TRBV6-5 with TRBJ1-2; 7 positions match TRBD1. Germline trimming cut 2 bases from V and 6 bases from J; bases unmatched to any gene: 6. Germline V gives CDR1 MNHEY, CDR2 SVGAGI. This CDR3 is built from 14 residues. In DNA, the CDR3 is TGTGCCAGCAGTTACCTTACAGGGGAAAATGGCTACACCTTC. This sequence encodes CASSYLTGENGYTF.

In DNA, the CDR3 is TGCAGCGTTTGGGGGGGGATCACTGAAGCTTTCTTT. Translating gives CSVWGGITEAFF. The rearrangement links TRBV29-1 to TRBJ1-1, with D perhaps TRBD1 (5 bases). V lost 5 bases to trimming and J lost 4 bases, with 11 bases between them. The CDR3 spans 12 residues. Looked up from germline, CDR1 is SQVTM and CDR2 is ANQGSEA. Full variable domain (missing parts from reference TRBV29-1 and TRBJ1-1): SAVISQKPSRDICQRGTSLTIQCQVDSQVTMMFWYRQQPGQSLTLIATANQGSEATYESGFVIDKFPISRPNLTFSTLTVSNMSPEDSSIYLCSVWGGITEAFFGQGTRLTVV.

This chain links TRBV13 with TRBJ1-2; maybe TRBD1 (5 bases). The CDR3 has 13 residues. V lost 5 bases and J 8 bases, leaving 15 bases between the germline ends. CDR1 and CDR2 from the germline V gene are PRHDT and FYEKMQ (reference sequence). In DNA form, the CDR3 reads TGTGCCAGCAGCCAAACCGCAGGGTGGGGCTACACCTTC. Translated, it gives CASSQTAGWGYTF.

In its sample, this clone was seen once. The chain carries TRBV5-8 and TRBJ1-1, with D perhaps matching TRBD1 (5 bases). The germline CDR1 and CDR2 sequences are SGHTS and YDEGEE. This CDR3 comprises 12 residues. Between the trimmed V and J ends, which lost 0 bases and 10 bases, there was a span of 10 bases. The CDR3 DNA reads TGTGCCAGCAGCTTGGCGGGACTCGGAGCTTTCTTT. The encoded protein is CASSLAGLGAFF.

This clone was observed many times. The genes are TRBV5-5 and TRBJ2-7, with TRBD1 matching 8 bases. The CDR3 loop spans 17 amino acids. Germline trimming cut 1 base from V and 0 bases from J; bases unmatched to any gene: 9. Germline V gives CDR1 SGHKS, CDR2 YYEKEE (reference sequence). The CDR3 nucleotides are TGTGCCAGCAGCTTGAAAGGGAACAGGGGGACCTCCTACGAGCAGTACTTC. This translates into CASSLKGNRGTSYEQYF.

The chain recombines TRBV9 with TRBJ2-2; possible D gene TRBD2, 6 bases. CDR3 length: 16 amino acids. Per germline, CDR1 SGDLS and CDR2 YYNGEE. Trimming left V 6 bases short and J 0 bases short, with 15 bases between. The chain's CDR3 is CASTPIGGTNTGELFF. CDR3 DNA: TGTGCCAGCACCCCCATCGGAGGGACGAACACCGGGGAGCTGTTTTTT. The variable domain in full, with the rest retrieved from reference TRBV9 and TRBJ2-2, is DSGVTQTPKHLITATGQRVTLRCSPRSGDLSVYWYQQSLDQGLQFLIQYYNGEERAKGNILERFSAQQFPDLHSELNLSSLELGDSALYFCASTPIGGTNTGELFFGEGSRLTVL.

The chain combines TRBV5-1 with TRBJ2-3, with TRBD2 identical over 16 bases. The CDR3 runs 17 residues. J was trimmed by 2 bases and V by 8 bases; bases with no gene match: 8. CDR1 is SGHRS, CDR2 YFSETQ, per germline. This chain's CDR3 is CASAPGLAGGLTDTQYF. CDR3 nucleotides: TGCGCCAGTGCCCCGGGACTAGCGGGGGGGCTCACAGATACGCAGTATTTT.

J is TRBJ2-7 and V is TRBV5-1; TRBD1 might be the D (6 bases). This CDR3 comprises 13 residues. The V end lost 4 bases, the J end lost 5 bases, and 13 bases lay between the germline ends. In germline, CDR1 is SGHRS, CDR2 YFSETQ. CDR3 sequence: CASSPSGANEQYF. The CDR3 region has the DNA TGCGCCAGCAGCCCGTCAGGGGCTAACGAGCAGTACTTC.